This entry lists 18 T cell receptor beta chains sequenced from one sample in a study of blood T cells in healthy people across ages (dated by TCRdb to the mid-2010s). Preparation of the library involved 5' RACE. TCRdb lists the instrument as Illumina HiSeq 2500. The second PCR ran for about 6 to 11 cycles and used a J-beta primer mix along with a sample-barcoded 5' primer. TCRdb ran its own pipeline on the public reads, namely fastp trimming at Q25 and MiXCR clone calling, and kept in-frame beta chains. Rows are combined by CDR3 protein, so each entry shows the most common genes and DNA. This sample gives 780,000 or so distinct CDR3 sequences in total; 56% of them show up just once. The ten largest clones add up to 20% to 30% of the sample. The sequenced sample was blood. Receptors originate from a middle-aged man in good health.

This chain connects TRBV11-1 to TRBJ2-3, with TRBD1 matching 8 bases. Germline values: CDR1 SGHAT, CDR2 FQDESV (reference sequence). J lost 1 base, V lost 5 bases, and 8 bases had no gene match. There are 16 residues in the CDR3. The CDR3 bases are TGTGCCAGCAGCACCCAACAGGGGGGACGCACAGATACGCAGTATTTT. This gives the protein CASSTQQGGRTDTQYF.

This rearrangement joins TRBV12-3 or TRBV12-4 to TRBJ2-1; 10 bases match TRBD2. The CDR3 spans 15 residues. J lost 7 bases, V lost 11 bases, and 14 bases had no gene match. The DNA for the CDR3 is TGTGCCGGCAAACGAGCGGGAGGGCCGCAGAATGAGCAGTTCTTC. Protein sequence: CAGKRAGGPQNEQFF.

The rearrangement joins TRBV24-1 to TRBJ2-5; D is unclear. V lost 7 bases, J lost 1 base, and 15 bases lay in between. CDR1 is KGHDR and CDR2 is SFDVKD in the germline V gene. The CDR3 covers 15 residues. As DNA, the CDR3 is TGTGCCACCAGCAAATGGGGTTCAGGCCAAGAGACCCAGTACTTC. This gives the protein CATSKWGSGQETQYF.

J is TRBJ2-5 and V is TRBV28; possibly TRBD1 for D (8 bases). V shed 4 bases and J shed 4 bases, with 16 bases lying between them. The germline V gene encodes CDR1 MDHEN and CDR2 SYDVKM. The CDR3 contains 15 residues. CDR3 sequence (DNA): TGTGCCAGCAGTTCCCAACAGGGGGGGATAGAGACCCAGTACTTC. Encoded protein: CASSSQQGGIETQYF.

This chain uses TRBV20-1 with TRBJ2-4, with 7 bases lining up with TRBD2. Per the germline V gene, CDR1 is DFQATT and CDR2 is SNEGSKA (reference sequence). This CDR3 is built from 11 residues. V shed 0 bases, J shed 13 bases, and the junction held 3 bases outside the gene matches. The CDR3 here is CSAREGGEQYF. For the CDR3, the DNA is TGCAGTGCTAGAGAGGGGGGGGAGCAGTACTTC.

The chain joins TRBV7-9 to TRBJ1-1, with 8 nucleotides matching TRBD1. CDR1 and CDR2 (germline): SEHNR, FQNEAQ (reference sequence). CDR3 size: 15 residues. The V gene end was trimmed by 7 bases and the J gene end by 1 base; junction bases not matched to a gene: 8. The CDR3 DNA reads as TGTGCCAGCACCCTATCAGGGGGCCGGAACACTGAAGCTTTCTTT. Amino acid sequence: CASTLSGGRNTEAFF. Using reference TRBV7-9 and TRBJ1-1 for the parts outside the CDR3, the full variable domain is DTGVSQNPRHKITKRGQNVTFRCDPISEHNRLYWYRQTLGQGPEFLTYFQNEAQLEKSRLLSDRFSAERPKGSFSTLEIQRTEQGDSAMYLCASTLSGGRNTEAFFGQGTRLTVV.

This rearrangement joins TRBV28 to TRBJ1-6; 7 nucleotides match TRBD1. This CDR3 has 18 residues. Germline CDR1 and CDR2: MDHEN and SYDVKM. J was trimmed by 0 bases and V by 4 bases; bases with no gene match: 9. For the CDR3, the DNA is TGTGCCAGCAGTTCACGGACAGGTCTAAGCTCCTATAATTCACCCCTCCACTTT. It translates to CASSSRTGLSSYNSPLHF.

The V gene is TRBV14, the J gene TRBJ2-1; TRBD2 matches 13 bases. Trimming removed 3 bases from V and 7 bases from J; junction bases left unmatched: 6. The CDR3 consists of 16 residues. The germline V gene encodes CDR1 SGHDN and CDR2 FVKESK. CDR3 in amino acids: CASSHHRTSGSNEQFF. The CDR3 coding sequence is TGTGCCAGCAGCCACCACCGGACTAGCGGGAGTAATGAGCAGTTCTTC. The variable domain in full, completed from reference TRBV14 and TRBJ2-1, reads EAGVTQFPSHSVIEKGQTVTLRCDPISGHDNLYWYRRVMGKEIKFLLHFVKESKQDESGMPNNRFLAERTGGTYSTLKVQPAELEDSGVYFCASSHHRTSGSNEQFFGPGTRLTVL.

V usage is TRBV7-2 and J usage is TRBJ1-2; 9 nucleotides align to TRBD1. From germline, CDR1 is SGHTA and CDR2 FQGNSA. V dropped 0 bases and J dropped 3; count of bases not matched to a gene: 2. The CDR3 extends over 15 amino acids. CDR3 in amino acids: CASSLAGQGYYGYTF. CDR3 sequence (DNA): TGTGCCAGCAGCTTAGCGGGACAGGGCTACTATGGCTACACCTTC.

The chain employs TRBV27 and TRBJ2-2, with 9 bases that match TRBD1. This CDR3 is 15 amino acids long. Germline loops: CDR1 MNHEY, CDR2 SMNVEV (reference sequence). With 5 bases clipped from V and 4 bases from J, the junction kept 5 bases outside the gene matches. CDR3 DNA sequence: TGTGCCAGCAGTGCCAAGACAGGGGGCACCGGGGAGCTGTTTTTT. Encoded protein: CASSAKTGGTGELFF.

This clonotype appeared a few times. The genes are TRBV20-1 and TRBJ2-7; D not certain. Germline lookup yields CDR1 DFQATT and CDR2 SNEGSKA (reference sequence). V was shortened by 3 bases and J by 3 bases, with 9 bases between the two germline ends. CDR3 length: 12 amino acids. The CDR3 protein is CSASHDLYEQYF. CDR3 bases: TGCAGTGCTAGCCACGACCTCTACGAGCAGTACTTC.

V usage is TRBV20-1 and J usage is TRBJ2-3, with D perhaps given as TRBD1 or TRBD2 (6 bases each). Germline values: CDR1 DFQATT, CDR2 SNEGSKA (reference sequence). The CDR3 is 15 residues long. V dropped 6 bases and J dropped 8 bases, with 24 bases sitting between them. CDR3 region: CSATGPGYKGGTQYF. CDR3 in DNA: TGCAGTGCAACGGGCCCCGGATATAAGGGGGGTACGCAGTATTTT.

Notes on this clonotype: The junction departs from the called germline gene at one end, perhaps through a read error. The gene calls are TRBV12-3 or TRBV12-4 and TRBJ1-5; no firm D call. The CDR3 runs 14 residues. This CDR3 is CASSVAPRVQPQHF. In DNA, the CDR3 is TGTGCCAGCAGTGTAGCGCCCCGGGTTCAGCCCCAGCATTTT.

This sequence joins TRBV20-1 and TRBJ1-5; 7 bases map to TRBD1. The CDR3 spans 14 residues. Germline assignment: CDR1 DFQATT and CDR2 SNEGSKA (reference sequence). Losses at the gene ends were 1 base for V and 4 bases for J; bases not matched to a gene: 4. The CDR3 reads CSARVEGQNQPQHF. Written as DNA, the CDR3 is TGCAGTGCTAGAGTTGAGGGACAGAATCAGCCCCAGCATTTT.

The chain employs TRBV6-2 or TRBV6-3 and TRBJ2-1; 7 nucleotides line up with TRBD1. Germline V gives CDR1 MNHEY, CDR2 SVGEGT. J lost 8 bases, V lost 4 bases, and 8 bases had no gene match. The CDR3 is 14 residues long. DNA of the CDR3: TGTGCCAGCAGTTCGCTAACAGGGGATGATGAGCAGTTCTTC. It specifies CASSSLTGDDEQFF.

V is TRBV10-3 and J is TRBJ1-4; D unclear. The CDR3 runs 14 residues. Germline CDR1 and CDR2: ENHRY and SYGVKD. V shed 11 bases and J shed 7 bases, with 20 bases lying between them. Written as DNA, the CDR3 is TGTGCCCCCAATCAACCCCGGGCAGCTGAAAAACTGTTTTTT. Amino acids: CAPNQPRAAEKLFF.

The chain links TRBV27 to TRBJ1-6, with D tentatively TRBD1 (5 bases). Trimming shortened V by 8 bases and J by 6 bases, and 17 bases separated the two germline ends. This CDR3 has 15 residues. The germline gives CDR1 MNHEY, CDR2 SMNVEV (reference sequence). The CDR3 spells CASRQSTGFNSPLHF. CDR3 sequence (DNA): TGTGCCAGCCGACAGAGTACGGGATTTAATTCACCCCTCCACTTT.

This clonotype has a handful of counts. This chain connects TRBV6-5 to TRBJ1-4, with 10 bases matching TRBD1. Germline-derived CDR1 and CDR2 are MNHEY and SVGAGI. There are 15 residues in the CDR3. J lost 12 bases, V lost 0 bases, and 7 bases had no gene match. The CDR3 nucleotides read TGTGCCAGCAGTTACTCGACAGGGGGCTTTGCAGAACTGTTTTTT. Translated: CASSYSTGGFAELFF.